This record looks at one T cell receptor (beta chain) sequence and its context. Its specificity is unknown. This sample is part of a study of shared clonotypes between healthy human individuals. The CDR3 totals 17 residues. The J segment lost 7 bases and the V segment lost 0 bases, leaving 12 bases of the junction unmatched. Germline CDR1 MGHRA, CDR2 YSYEKL. Study findings and constraints: A small donor pool kept down the genetic and exposure-history diversity that was represented. Generation probabilities of non-shared clonotypes were lower (relative to those shared by all four donors).

Deep level was the assay's run setting. Using around 180 ng DNA, around 30,000 T cell genomes, the sorted-subset replicate PCRs were run. The protocol was immunoSEQ multiplex PCR, while the TCRdb copy is restricted to in-frame clones and leaves out a portion. The sample includes a few hundred thousand clones, almost 97% of them seen just once. This receptor was identified in a woman aged 25 to 39 in good health. V is TRBV4-1 and J is TRBJ2-1; TRBD2 agrees at 7 bases. The sample consisted of naive CD4+ T cells sorted from blood. The subset is: CD45RA+ positively selected. CDR3 sequence: CASSQDPGLAERNEQFF. CDR3 DNA sequence: TGCGCCAGCAGCCAAGATCCAGGGCTAGCGGAGAGAAATGAGCAGTTCTTC.